The 3 T cell receptor beta chains listed next were all sequenced from one sample in a study of CD8 T cells in Susac syndrome. With random hexamers, roughly 0.45 to 1 ug RNA was reverse transcribed. From the immunoSEQ multiplex PCR reads, TCRdb called clonotypes with MiXCR, one entry per CDR3 protein. The sample yields 100,000 to 150,000 distinct CDR3 sequences, around 75% seen once. The sequenced sample consisted of CD8+ T cells from PBMCs. These receptors originate from a human donor with multiple sclerosis.

V and J are TRBV27 and TRBJ2-1; D remains unclear. Deletions cut 6 bases from V and 6 bases from J, with 15 bases between. Germline V gene data show CDR1 as MNHEY and CDR2 as SMNVEV (reference sequence). This CDR3 is 14 amino acids long. The CDR3 DNA reads TGTGCCAGCAGGCCTGGGTTTCCGGGCAATGAGCAGTTCTTC. As protein: CASRPGFPGNEQFF.

The J gene is TRBJ2-5, the V gene TRBV27; D call uncertain. The V end lost 10 bases, the J end lost 10 bases, and 16 bases lay between the germline ends. CDR1 and CDR2 (germline): MNHEY, SMNVEV (reference sequence). The length of the CDR3 is 11 residues. The CDR3 protein is CATRSLGIQYF. The CDR3 coding sequence is TGTGCCACGCGTAGCCTGGGGATCCAGTACTTC.

This clonotype was counted a few times. The V call is TRBV9, the J call TRBJ1-1, with D possibly matching TRBD1 (6 bases). The CDR3 is made up of 15 amino acids. Trimming cost V 4 bases and J 10 bases, with 23 bases left between them. CDR1 is SGDLS, CDR2 YYNGEE, per germline. CDR3 bases: TGTGCCAGCAGCCGACTTCATGCGGGACACGACATAGCTTTCTTT. It encodes CASSRLHAGHDIAFF.